This T cell receptor beta chain was retrieved from a study of shared clonotypes between healthy human individuals. This CDR3 has 13 residues. Generated by immunoSEQ multiplex PCR, the TCRdb table keeps only in-frame clones and is missing some. The data hold about 960,000 clones, with 76% observed a single time. Healthy adults negative for HIV, lacking recent acute infections or vaccinations, served as donors. Each donor was a Caucasian adult residing in Nashville, Tennessee. Division of CD4+ cells produced a CD45RA+ naive subset and a CD45RA-negative memory subset. This chain uses TRBV21-1 with TRBJ1-2; the table's D call TRBD1 went unverified against the DNA. TRBV21-1 is a known pseudogene. The source of this sequence is a man aged 18 to 30 in good health. The specimen was memory CD4+ T cells sorted from blood. Subset noted: CD45RA-negative fraction. The CDR3 region is CAGWTGLVYGYTF. The DNA of the CDR3 is TGTGCCGGATGGACAGGGCTCGTGTATGGCTACACCTTC.